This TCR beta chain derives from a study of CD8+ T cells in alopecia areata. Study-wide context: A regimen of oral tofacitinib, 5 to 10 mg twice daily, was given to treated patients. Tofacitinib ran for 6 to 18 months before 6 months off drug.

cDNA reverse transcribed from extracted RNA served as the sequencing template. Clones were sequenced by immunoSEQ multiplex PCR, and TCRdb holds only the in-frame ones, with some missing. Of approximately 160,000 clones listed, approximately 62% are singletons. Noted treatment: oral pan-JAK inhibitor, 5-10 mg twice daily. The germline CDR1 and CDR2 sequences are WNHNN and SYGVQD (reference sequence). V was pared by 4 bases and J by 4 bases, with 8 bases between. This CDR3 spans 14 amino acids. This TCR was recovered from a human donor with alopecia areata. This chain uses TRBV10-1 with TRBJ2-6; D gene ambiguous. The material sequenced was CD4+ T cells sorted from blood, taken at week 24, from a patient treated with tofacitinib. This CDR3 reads CASSGSRGANVLTF. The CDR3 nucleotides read TGCGCCAGCAGTGGGTCGAGAGGGGCCAACGTCCTGACTTTC.